The source of this T cell receptor (beta chain) is a study of low-dose radiotherapy and immunotherapy resistance in tumors. Overall study context: A total of 6.5 Gy was given to Cohort 1 as 0.5 Gy per fraction every 2 weeks. Intravenous ipilimumab 1 mg/kg every six weeks was given with nivolumab 240 mg every two weeks. Study patients were administered oral aspirin at 300 mg daily for four cycles from cycle 1 day 1. The drug cyclophosphamide was given into a vein at 200 mg/m2 every two weeks, one day before radiation and immunotherapy.

Time point defined: after trial treatment. Noted treatment: LDRT plus nivolumab, ipilimumab, low-dose cyclophosphamide and aspirin (RACIN trial). Germline CDR1 is LNHNV and CDR2 is YYDKDF (reference sequence). V shed 5 bases and J 1 base; nucleotides not matched to a gene: 9. This CDR3 has 16 amino acids. There are many counts of this clonotype. Primers targeting TRAV and TRBV primed first-strand cDNA, covering alpha and beta chains. The authors ran 15 to 20 PCR cycles to amplify TCRs with a constant-region primer and V-primer adapter. Each CDR3 protein is one row after TCRdb ran MiXCR on the reads. The sample yields roughly 90,000 distinct CDR3 sequences, 20% to 25% seen once.

The sequencing here drew on PBMCs, taken after low-dose radiotherapy plus immunotherapy. This clonotype was obtained from a female donor with ovarian cancer. V gene TRBV15 combines with J gene TRBJ2-5; 8 bases fit TRBD1. CDR3 loop: CATSRTDRASQETQYF. CDR3 DNA: TGTGCCACCAGCCGTACGGACAGGGCGAGCCAAGAGACCCAGTACTTC. The whole variable domain, remainder taken from reference TRBV15 and TRBJ2-5, is DAMVIQNPRYQVTQFGKPVTLSCSQTLNHNVMYWYQQKSSQAPKLLFHYYDKDFNNEADTPDNFQSRRPNTSFCFLDIRSPGLGDTAMYLCATSRTDRASQETQYFGPGTRLLVL.